The 19 T cell receptor beta chains listed next were all sequenced from one sample in a study of control samples from healthy donors and cancer patients. Measured with immunoSEQ multiplex PCR; TCRdb has only the in-frame clones, and not every one. This sample has around 200,000 clones, with about 93% found just once. Sample: blood. All receptors come from a man in his fifties in good health.

The chain's CDR3 is CASSYTGLEGSQHF. The CDR3 DNA reads as TGTGCCAGTAGTTATACAGGGCTTGAGGGATCCCAGCATTTT. The chain employs TRBV19 and TRBJ1-5; D perhaps matches TRBD1 (6 bases). CDR3 length: 14 residues. The germline V and J ends were trimmed by 5 bases and 11 bases, with 19 bases remaining between them. The germline CDR1 and CDR2 sequences are LNHDA and SQIVND (reference sequence).

The chain carries TRBV3-1 (or the pseudogene TRBV3-2) and TRBJ1-3; D not resolved. The CDR3 covers 12 residues. V lost 8 bases, J lost 0 bases, and 5 bases lay in between. CDR1 and CDR2 (germline): LGHDT, YNNKEL (reference sequence). This CDR3 is CASSDSGNTIYF. CDR3 nucleotide sequence: TGTGCCAGCTCGGACTCTGGAAACACCATATATTTT.

This clone has just a few counts. The chain carries TRBV7-9 and TRBJ1-2, with D unresolved. Looked up from germline, CDR1 is SEHNR and CDR2 is FQNEAQ (reference sequence). Trimming took 1 base from V and 1 from J, leaving 16 bases between them. The CDR3 consists of 17 residues. Here the CDR3 DNA reads TGTGCCAGCAGCTTAGGTATGACCATCGATCTTAACTATGGCTACACCTTC. It specifies CASSLGMTIDLNYGYTF.

The chain joins TRBV20-1 to TRBJ2-7; perhaps TRBD2 as D (5 bases). CDR3 length: 14 residues. V lost 3 bases to trimming and J lost 2 bases, with 14 bases between them. CDR1 is DFQATT, CDR2 SNEGSKA, per germline (reference sequence). The CDR3 coding sequence is TGCAGTGCTAGTGACCAGTTGACTACCTACGAGCAGTACGTC. This codes for CSASDQLTTYEQYV.

The chain links TRBV3-1 (or the pseudogene TRBV3-2) to TRBJ1-1; TRBD1 aligns across 8 bases. With V trimmed by 4 bases and J by 5 bases, 15 bases remained unmatched. Germline CDR1 and CDR2: LGHDT and YNNKEL (reference sequence). The CDR3 is made up of 17 amino acids. Written as DNA, the CDR3 is TGTGCCAGCAGCCTCCGACAGGGGCCTCCGATCGTGACTGAAGCTTTCTTT. Its translation is CASSLRQGPPIVTEAFF.

This clone has a single count. The CDR3 nucleotides read TGTGCCAGCAGTGAGGACGGGGGGAAGGGGAATGAGCAGTTCTTC. Its protein is CASSEDGGKGNEQFF. The chain recombines TRBV2 with TRBJ2-1; 7 bases map to TRBD2. CDR1 and CDR2 (germline): SNHLY, FYNNEI. The CDR3 is 15 amino acids. Losses at the gene ends were 3 bases for V and 7 bases for J; bases not matched to a gene: 9.

This chain connects TRBV4-2 to TRBJ2-7; unclear D gene. Trimming removed 0 bases at V and 3 bases at J, with 3 bases between. This CDR3 is 12 amino acids long. From germline, CDR1 is LGHNA and CDR2 YNFKEQ. The CDR3 loop is CASSQESYEQYF. The CDR3 bases are TGTGCCAGCAGCCAAGAGAGCTACGAGCAGTACTTC.

This rearrangement joins TRBV18 to TRBJ1-1; 9 bases map to TRBD1. With 5 bases clipped from V and 4 bases from J, the junction kept 5 bases outside the gene matches. Germline V lookup: CDR1 KGHSH, CDR2 LQKENI. The CDR3 extends over 14 amino acids. This CDR3 is CASSSGQGVTEAFF. The CDR3 nucleotides are TGTGCCAGCTCATCGGGACAGGGTGTCACTGAAGCTTTCTTT. The full variable domain, rest sourced from reference TRBV18 and TRBJ1-1, is NAGVMQNPRHLVRRRGQEARLRCSPMKGHSHVYWYRQLPEEGLKFMVYLQKENIIDESGMPKERFSAEFPKEGPSILRIQQVVRGDSAAYFCASSSGQGVTEAFFGQGTRLTVV.

About this clone: This CDR3 is also generated by other DNA sequences in the sample. This chain connects TRBV5-1 to TRBJ2-1, with 10 bases identical to TRBD2. V lost 6 bases to trimming and J lost 0 bases; unmatched junction nucleotides: 9. Germline V gene lookup returns CDR1 SGHRS and CDR2 YFSETQ. The CDR3 runs to 17 residues. This CDR3 is CASKGASGGSSYNEQFF. CDR3 bases: TGCGCCAGCAAGGGGGCTAGCGGGGGTTCCTCCTACAATGAGCAGTTCTTC.

The chain combines TRBV27 with TRBJ2-5; 8 positions match TRBD2. Germline lookup yields CDR1 MNHEY and CDR2 SMNVEV (reference sequence). This CDR3 region has 16 residues. The ends lost 1 base at V and 1 base at J; junction bases unmatched: 5. The CDR3 is CASSLYQRGTQETQYF. Here the CDR3 DNA reads TGTGCCAGCAGTTTATACCAGCGGGGGACCCAAGAGACCCAGTACTTC.

V is TRBV7-2 and J is TRBJ1-2; possible D gene TRBD1, 6 bases. Germline CDR1 reads SGHTA; CDR2 reads FQGNSA. This CDR3 contains 14 residues. V was shortened by 4 bases and J by 4 bases, with 13 bases between the two germline ends. CDR3: CASSSVGRGYGYTF. CDR3 bases: TGTGCCAGCAGCTCCGTTGGCAGGGGCTATGGCTACACCTTC. Full variable domain (rest looked up from reference TRBV7-2 and TRBJ1-2): GAGVSQSPSNKVTEKGKDVELRCDPISGHTALYWYRQSLGQGLEFLIYFQGNSAPDKSGLPSDRFSAERTGGSVSTLTIQRTQQEDSAVYLCASSSVGRGYGYTFGSGTRLTVV.

The chain uses TRBV3-1 (or the pseudogene TRBV3-2) and TRBJ1-1; no clear D gene. The V gene's germline CDR1 is LGHDT and CDR2 YNNKEL (reference sequence). V was shortened by 4 bases and J by 0 bases, with 3 bases between the two germline ends. The CDR3 extends over 12 amino acids. Here the CDR3 DNA reads TGTGCCAGCAGCCGCATGAACACTGAAGCTTTCTTT. Its translation: CASSRMNTEAFF.

The CDR3 loop reads CASSFNGNQPQHF. The CDR3 DNA sequence: TGTGCCAGCAGTTTCAACGGCAATCAGCCCCAGCATTTT. The rearrangement links TRBV27 to TRBJ1-5; no clear D gene. The CDR3 totals 13 residues. CDR1 MNHEY and CDR2 SMNVEV come from the germline V gene (reference sequence). V lost 3 bases and J 2 bases, leaving 5 bases between the germline ends.

The gene calls are TRBV29-1 and TRBJ2-1, with D possibly called TRBD1 or TRBD2 (5 bases each). The CDR3 length is 11 residues. The V gene lost 2 bases and the J gene lost 8 bases, with 7 bases spanning the gap. The V gene's germline CDR1 is SQVTM and CDR2 ANQGSEA. In DNA, the CDR3 is TGCAGCGTTGAAAGAGGGGATGAGCAGTTCTTC. This encodes CSVERGDEQFF.

The CDR3 region is CASSHWGGTDTQYF. CDR3 coding DNA: TGTGCCAGCAGCCACTGGGGGGGGACAGATACGCAGTATTTT. The gene calls are TRBV7-9 and TRBJ2-3; 7 nucleotides agree with TRBD2. This CDR3 is built from 14 residues. Trimming cost V 5 bases and J 3 bases; bases outside gene matches: 5. Germline V CDR1 and CDR2: SEHNR, FQNEAQ (reference sequence).

This chain links TRBV7-9 with TRBJ1-6; perhaps TRBD1 as D (5 bases). This CDR3 spans 14 amino acids. Deletions cut 1 base from V and 8 bases from J, with 9 bases between. Germline V lookup: CDR1 SEHNR, CDR2 FQNEAQ (reference sequence). This chain's CDR3 is CASSLGQLYSPLHF. In DNA form, the CDR3 reads TGTGCCAGCAGCTTAGGACAGCTATATTCACCCCTCCACTTT.

The gene calls are TRBV2 and TRBJ2-7; TRBD1 aligns across 8 bases. The CDR3 extends over 15 amino acids. The V segment lost 2 bases and the J segment 1 base; nucleotides outside the gene matches: 4. Germline V gene sequence: CDR1 SNHLY, CDR2 FYNNEI. For the CDR3, the DNA is TGTGCCAGCAGTGAAACGACAGGGGCATCCTACGAGCAGTACTTC. Translating gives CASSETTGASYEQYF.

The V and J genes are TRBV5-1 and TRBJ2-1; 9 bases align to TRBD2. Looked up from germline, CDR1 is SGHRS and CDR2 is YFSETQ. The V segment lost 2 bases and the J segment 2 bases; nucleotides outside the gene matches: 5. The CDR3 covers 16 residues. CDR3 in DNA: TGCGCCAGCAGCTTACTTAGCGGGGGTACCTACAATGAGCAGTTCTTC. Protein sequence: CASSLLSGGTYNEQFF.

The chain employs TRBV15 and TRBJ2-3; 8 nucleotides line up with TRBD1. The germline V gene has CDR1 LNHNV and CDR2 YYDKDF (reference sequence). The V and J ends lost 5 bases and 4 bases, in that order; junction bases with no gene match: 8. The CDR3 has 15 amino acids. The CDR3 sequence is CATSGADRVSDTQYF. The CDR3, as DNA: TGTGCCACCAGCGGAGCGGACAGGGTATCAGATACGCAGTATTTT.